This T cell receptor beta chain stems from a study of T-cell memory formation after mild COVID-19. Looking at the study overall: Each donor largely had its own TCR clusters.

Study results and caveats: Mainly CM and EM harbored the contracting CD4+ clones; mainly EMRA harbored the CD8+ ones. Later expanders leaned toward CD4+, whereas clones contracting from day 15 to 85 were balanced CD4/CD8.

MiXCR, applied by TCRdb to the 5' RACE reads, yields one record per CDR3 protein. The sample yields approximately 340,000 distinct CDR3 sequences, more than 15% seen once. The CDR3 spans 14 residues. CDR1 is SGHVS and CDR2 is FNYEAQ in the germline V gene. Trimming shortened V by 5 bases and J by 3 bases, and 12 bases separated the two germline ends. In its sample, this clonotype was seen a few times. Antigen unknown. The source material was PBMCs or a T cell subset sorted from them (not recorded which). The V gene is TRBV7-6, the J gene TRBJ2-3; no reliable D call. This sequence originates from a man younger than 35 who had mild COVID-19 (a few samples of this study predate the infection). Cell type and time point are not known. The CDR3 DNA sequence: TGTGCCAGCAGCCTTACCCGAGCGACAGATACGCAGTATTTT. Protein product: CASSLTRATDTQYF.